This TCR beta chain is drawn from a study of immune evolution from preneoplasia to lung adenocarcinoma. Whole-study results and caveats: Top clone share appeared to fall from AAH through AIS, MIA, adenocarcinoma.

Patient tissue came from resections in Japan or China, 2014–2017. In the case of this clone: Its antigen is not known.

This table comes from immunoSEQ multiplex PCR, and its TCRdb copy is limited to in-frame clones, with some not included. The data show 35,000 to 40,000 clones, roughly 74% seen once. V dropped 3 bases and J dropped 6 bases, with 10 bases sitting between them. The CDR3 extends over 13 amino acids. The V gene's germline CDR1 is SGHVS and CDR2 FQNEAQ. The rearrangement links TRBV7-8 to TRBJ2-3; perhaps TRBD1 as D (6 bases). This receptor was obtained from a person aged 55 to 75 with lung adenocarcinoma. Sequences were obtained from FFPE invasive lung adenocarcinoma tissue. As DNA, the CDR3 is TGTGCCAGCAGCTTCCATCAGGGGGATACGCAGTATTTT. Its protein product is CASSFHQGDTQYF.